This T cell receptor beta chain was retrieved from a study of blood T cell repertoires in COVID-19. The overall study: Nucleic acid was either cDNA or gDNA, and it came from T cells, B-cell-depleted T cells, or PBMCs.

Per the authors' pipeline: Counts of nucleated cells, estimated from reference gene primer amplification, were obtained. Data came from immunoSEQ multiplex PCR; TCRdb stores just in-frame clones and leaves some out. For V, J and clone size, that table is used; D and trimming come from the DNA. The data show tens of thousands of clones, 88% seen once. V lost 6 bases to trimming and J lost 5 bases; unmatched junction nucleotides: 6. Germline values: CDR1 MDHEN, CDR2 SYDVKM. The CDR3 has 14 amino acids. This sequence was found in a human donor in a cohort sampled during active COVID-19. The rearrangement links TRBV28 to TRBJ1-5; the match to TRBD1 covers 8 bases. The sample was peripheral blood. Here the CDR3 reads CASSPGQVDQPQHF. The CDR3 region has the DNA TGTGCCAGCAGCCCGGGACAGGTGGATCAGCCCCAGCATTTT.